These 12 T cell receptor beta chains originate from one sample sequenced in a study of shared clonotypes between healthy human individuals. Only in-frame clones appear in the TCRdb table, and some are missing; sequencing was by immunoSEQ multiplex PCR. The data show about half a million clones, with 79% seen just once and 10% to 15% held by the top ten. Material for sequencing was PBMCs. The source of these receptors is a woman in her forties in good health. Some clones in this sample may be carry-over from other donors' samples.

V usage is TRBV5-8 and J usage is TRBJ2-7; 10 bases agree with TRBD2. V was pared by 0 bases and J by 3 bases, with 18 bases of the junction left unmatched. CDR1 is SGHTS and CDR2 is YDEGEE in the germline V gene. This CDR3 is built from 20 residues. For the CDR3, the DNA is TGTGCCAGCAGCTTGGGTCGGGCTAGCGGGAGTGGATTAGTGGACTACGAGCAGTACTTC. Its protein product is CASSLGRASGSGLVDYEQYF. Full variable domain (missing parts from reference TRBV5-8 and TRBJ2-7): EAGVTQSPTHLIKTRGQQATLRCSPISGHTSVYWYQQALGLGLQFLLWYDEGEERNRGNFPPRFSGRQFPNYSSELNVNALELEDSALYLCASSLGRASGSGLVDYEQYFGPGTRLTVT.

V usage is TRBV5-4 and J usage is TRBJ1-2; tentative D call: TRBD1 (6 bases). Trimming took 3 bases from V and 5 from J, leaving 8 bases between them. CDR3 length: 12 amino acids. Germline V gene lookup returns CDR1 SGHNT and CDR2 YYREEE (reference sequence). CDR3 DNA: TGTGCCAGCAGCTCTCAGGGGTATGGCTACACCTTC. Translating it yields CASSSQGYGYTF.

This clone was recorded once. This chain connects TRBV28 to TRBJ2-1; D not certain. This CDR3 spans 15 amino acids. Per the germline V gene, CDR1 is MDHEN and CDR2 is SYDVKM. V gave up 6 bases and J gave up 0 bases, with 12 bases separating them. DNA for the CDR3: TGTGCCAGCAGAACCGGAGAATCCTCCTACAATGAGCAGTTCTTC. Translation: CASRTGESSYNEQFF.

This rearrangement joins TRBV7-2 to TRBJ2-1; D not certain. V shed 1 base and J shed 8 bases, with 9 bases lying between them. The CDR3 has 13 residues. Germline V gives CDR1 SGHTA, CDR2 FQGNSA. The CDR3 sequence: CASSLVGSDEQFF. CDR3 sequence (DNA): TGTGCCAGCAGCTTAGTAGGGTCGGATGAGCAGTTCTTC. The variable domain in full, with the rest retrieved from reference TRBV7-2 and TRBJ2-1, is GAGVSQSPSNKVTEKGKDVELRCDPISGHTALYWYRQSLGQGLEFLIYFQGNSAPDKSGLPSDRFSAERTGGSVSTLTIQRTQQEDSAVYLCASSLVGSDEQFFGPGTRLTVL.

This clone was counted once. V and J are TRBV6-5 and TRBJ1-1; D gene uncertain. V dropped 0 bases and J dropped 6 bases, with 8 bases sitting between them. Germline values: CDR1 MNHEY, CDR2 SVGAGI. The CDR3 has 13 residues. CDR3 sequence (DNA): TGTGCCAGCAGTTACTCGTATAGAGCTGAAGCTTTCTTT. The encoded protein is CASSYSYRAEAFF.

This clone was detected only a few times. The V and J genes are TRBV29-1 and TRBJ2-5; the D is unclear. The CDR3 spans 13 residues. V shed 1 base and J shed 2 bases, with 8 bases lying between them. CDR1 is SQVTM, CDR2 ANQGSEA, per germline. CDR3 DNA: TGCAGCGTTGAAGTCTCCCCACAAGAGACCCAGTACTTC. The encoded protein is CSVEVSPQETQYF.

The V and J genes are TRBV19 and TRBJ1-5; D might be TRBD1 (5 bases). The V end was cut by 3 bases, the J end by 1 base, with 10 bases between. The CDR3 sequence is 15 residues long. Germline lookup yields CDR1 LNHDA and CDR2 SQIVND (reference sequence). This CDR3 reads CASSIWGMSNQPQHF. The CDR3 nucleotides read TGTGCCAGTAGTATTTGGGGCATGAGCAATCAGCCCCAGCATTTT.

A few counts support this clone. The chain combines TRBV11-2 with TRBJ1-1; 10 bases line up with TRBD1. V shed 3 bases, J shed 3 bases, and the junction held 7 bases outside the gene matches. Germline V gene sequence: CDR1 SGHAT, CDR2 FQNNGV. The CDR3 is made up of 16 amino acids. The CDR3 DNA reads TGTGCCAGCAGCTTGGGGACAGGGGTTGAGGACACTGAAGCTTTCTTT. Amino acids: CASSLGTGVEDTEAFF. The full variable domain, rest sourced from reference TRBV11-2 and TRBJ1-1, is EAGVAQSPRYKIIEKRQSVAFWCNPISGHATLYWYQQILGQGPKLLIQFQNNGVVDDSQLPKDRFSAERLKGVDSTLKIQPAKLEDSAVYLCASSLGTGVEDTEAFFGQGTRLTVV.

This clone was seen just once. This chain uses TRBV6-6 with TRBJ1-2; D uncertain. The CDR3 length is 16 residues. V lost 2 bases and J 3 bases, leaving 16 bases between the germline ends. Germline V gene lookup returns CDR1 MNHNY and CDR2 SVGAGI (reference sequence). The CDR3 loop is CASSYTTDGVDYGYTF. The CDR3 coding sequence is TGTGCCAGCAGTTACACCACGGACGGAGTAGACTATGGCTACACCTTC.

The chain carries TRBV5-6 and TRBJ1-1; 8 nucleotides match TRBD1. V lost 4 bases and J lost 4; bases outside the gene matches: 12. Germline V gene sequence: CDR1 SGHDT, CDR2 YYEEEE. The length of the CDR3 is 16 residues. CDR3 DNA: TGTGCCAGCAGCGCCGGGACAGGAGCCTGGGGCACTGAAGCTTTCTTT. Protein: CASSAGTGAWGTEAFF.

The rearrangement joins TRBV11-2 to TRBJ2-2, with D possibly matching TRBD1 (6 bases). Germline values: CDR1 SGHAT, CDR2 FQNNGV. The CDR3 is made up of 15 amino acids. V was cut by 5 bases and J by 2 bases, with 12 bases left in between. CDR3 sequence (DNA): TGTGCCAGCAGCCCGCGGACAGCTAACACCGGGGAGCTGTTTTTT. It yields the protein CASSPRTANTGELFF. Based on the CDR3 plus reference TRBV11-2 and TRBJ2-2, the full variable domain is EAGVAQSPRYKIIEKRQSVAFWCNPISGHATLYWYQQILGQGPKLLIQFQNNGVVDDSQLPKDRFSAERLKGVDSTLKIQPAKLEDSAVYLCASSPRTANTGELFFGEGSRLTVL.

CDR3 amino acids: CASSYLGGGGGYTF. The CDR3 DNA reads TGTGCCAGCAGTTACTTAGGGGGCGGTGGTGGCTACACCTTC. The rearrangement links TRBV6-5 to TRBJ1-2, with TRBD1 identical over 7 bases. CDR3 size: 14 residues. The germline gives CDR1 MNHEY, CDR2 SVGAGI. V shed 1 base and J 7 bases; nucleotides not matched to a gene: 6.